Here is one T cell receptor beta chain with its context. There are a few counts of this clone. Its antigen remains unidentified. The gene names and germline sequences given are murine. Explained via the paper, the time point label denotes: mouse harvest day 7 after allogeneic transplant. Each mouse graft consisted of 10^7 T-cell-depleted bone marrow cells plus 10^6 splenic CD5+ T cells and was given by tail vein injection. To model GVHD in mice, a major MHC-mismatch B6 (H2b) into BALB/c (H2d) model was used, and tissues were profiled at day 7 or 14. Mouse tissues and retro-orbital blood were harvested on day 7 or 14 post-transplant using separate sterile tools per animal; livers were flushed beforehand. Before genomic DNA isolation with the DNeasy Blood & Tissue Kit, mouse tissues were minced with razor blades in buffered saline. The data were obtained in a study of tissue T cells after allogeneic stem cell transplantation (dated 2022 in TCRdb). About the full investigation: The study profiled TCR beta repertoires in many tissues obtained from research autopsies of patients with and without GVHD, and also in mouse models of GVHD. The human arm was conducted as a prospective observational study, and neither blinding nor randomization was performed.

To prepare the library, the immunoSEQ multiplex PCR assay was applied. TCRbeta CDR3 sequencing was performed at survey depth by Adaptive Biotechnologies, and CDR3 sequences, V/J genes, productive frequency and template counts were reported. Amplification of TCR beta CDR3 regions was performed from genomic DNA rather than from RNA. The original methods were these. Pairwise repertoire overlap between tissues was quantified with Jensen-Shannon divergence, where 1 means complete divergence and 0 identical. Tissues were clustered by single-linkage agglomerative hierarchical clustering of pairwise JSD values, and the clustering results were displayed as dendrograms. GLIPH2 was applied to all patient samples using simulation_depth 1000, kmer_min_depth 3, and cdr3_length_cutoff 8, and only groups with more than two unique CDR3s were retained. A standardized tissue-overlap score extrapolated Jaccard GLIPH-group overlap across patients to a standard repertoire size of 1000 clones. To look at how diversity was associated with clinical or experimental variables, linear mixed-effect models were used, with tissue treated as a fixed effect and individual treated as a random effect. Here the immuneACCESS table is served through TCRdb, limited to in-frame sequences with V and J called. Missing clones are a known gap in these copies; in checked studies unresolved V genes cover under half, and the rest lacks a known reason. The V and J calls and clone size come from that table; D and trimming were worked out from the DNA. Present in this sample are 2,000 to 2,500 clones, approximately 50% of which were seen just once. The ten largest account for 20% to 30% of the sample.

Study-wide findings and limitations: Which tissue TCRs were alloreactive or antigen-specific was not determined in the study, and some clones might have been persisting host cells. In both patients and mice, only a limited portion of the TCR repertoire detected in tissues was captured by blood and spleen T cells. Only a few T cell clones appeared in more than one patient, yet motif-based clustering showed tissue-specific repertoire signatures that were shared between patients. Within patients, how anatomically similar tissues were was a major factor shaping TCR repertoire composition, regardless of disease or transplant status. A small and clinically heterogeneous patient cohort was studied, and sampling depth was acknowledged as a limitation.

Material: spleen. This clonotype originated in a female BALB/c mouse given C57BL/6 T cells with graft-versus-host disease after an allogeneic hematopoietic cell transplant.

Here the CDR3 is given as CASSTGTYEQYF. The CDR3 bases that were read are TGTGCCAGCAGTACCGGGACATATGAACAGTAC. The sequence is built from TRBV26 and TRBJ2-7; TRBD1 is perhaps the D gene, given 6 matching bases. The read ends 1 residue before the CDR3 terminus; that terminus is restored from the germline J gene. As encoded in the germline V gene (reference sequence), CDR1 is KGHPV while CDR2 is FQNQEV. Its CDR3 holds 12 amino acids, cysteine through phenylalanine. The 33 bases shown cover part of the CDR3, and their frame starts at base 1. V is reduced by 5 bases and J by 4 bases, leaving a spacing of 9 bases between them. Reference TRBV26 and TRBJ2-7 genes cover what lies past the CDR3, so the full variable domain is NSKVIQTPRYLVKGQGQKAKMRCIPEKGHPVVFWYQQNKNNEFKFLINFQNQEVLQQIDMTEKRFSAECPSNSPCSLEIQSSEAGDSALYLCASSTGTYEQYFGPGTRLTVL.